These T cell receptor beta chains were read from a single sample in a study of T cell responses to AZD1222 COVID-19 vaccine. Clones were sequenced by immunoSEQ multiplex PCR, and TCRdb holds only the in-frame ones, with some missing. The sample has 150,000 to 200,000 clones, approximately 92% seen once. The sequencing used peripheral blood, collected on day 0 of AZD1222 vaccination. Receptors originate from an adult in good health. CDR3s include the opening cysteine and the closing phenylalanine or tryptophan. The D gene is left open where the match is weak. Not every row has a clone size; where given, it reads once, few, many or a size class.

v_gene	abundance	j_gene	d_gene	CDR3nt	CDR3aa
TRBV7-2	.	TRBJ2-2	.	TGTGCCAGCAGCCCCGAAGCCCAGGGGTCCGGGGAGCTGTTTTTT	CASSPEAQGSGELFF
TRBV6-4	.	TRBJ1-1	.	TGTGCCAGCAGTGACCAGATGAACACTGAAGCTTTCTTT	CASSDQMNTEAFF
TRBV3-1/TRBV3-2	.	TRBJ1-1	.	TGTGCCAGCAGCCAAGTCGGCGGCGGGAACACTGAAGCTTTCTTT	CASSQVGGGNTEAFF
TRBV13	.	TRBJ1-5	TRBD1	TGTGCCAGCAGCTTAGTTGGCCCCGGGACAGGGGAGAATCAGCCCCAGCATTTT	CASSLVGPGTGENQPQHF
TRBV6-1	.	TRBJ1-4	TRBD1	TGTGCCAGCAGTGAAATCAGGGGGCTTATGGAAAAACTGTTTTTT	CASSEIRGLMEKLFF
TRBV19	.	TRBJ1-2	TRBD1	TGTGCCAGTAATGAAAGGACAGGGGCCACCACCGGCTACACCTTC	CASNERTGATTGYTF
TRBV7-2	.	TRBJ1-5	.	TGTGCCAGCAGAGACGACAGATACGATCAGCCCCAGCATTTT	CASRDDRYDQPQHF
TRBV5-5	.	TRBJ1-2	.	TGTGCCAGCAGCTTTTTTAGTAAACTCACCCGCATGGGCTACACCTTC	CASSFFSKLTRMGYTF
TRBV4-1	.	TRBJ1-6	.	TGCGCCAGCAGCCAAGAGTCGAGAAGCTCCTATAATTCACCCCTCCACTTT	CASSQESRSSYNSPLHF
TRBV11-2	.	TRBJ2-2	.	TGTGCCAGCAGCTTGGGTTTAACGAACACCGGGGAGCTGTTTTTT	CASSLGLTNTGELFF
TRBV7-9	few	TRBJ2-1	TRBD1	TGTGCCAGCAGCTTAGCGACAGGGTTCTACGAGCAGTTCTTC	CASSLATGFYEQFF
TRBV28	.	TRBJ1-2	.	TGTGCCAGCAGTTTATGGGCAGGGCGATATGGCTACACCTTC	CASSLWAGRYGYTF
TRBV12-3/TRBV12-4	once	TRBJ2-6	.	TGTGCCAGCAGTTTTGGGAGGCTCCTGACTTTC	CASSFGRLLTF
TRBV9	.	TRBJ2-5	.	TGTGCCAGCAGCGCGGGGAGCCAAGAGACCCAGTACTTC	CASSAGSQETQYF
TRBV18	.	TRBJ2-7	TRBD2	TGTGCCAGCTCACCGGGGGGGGGCTCCTACGAGCAGTACTTC	CASSPGGGSYEQYF
TRBV27	.	TRBJ1-6	TRBD1	TGTGCCAGCAGTTCGACGACAGGGGTGAATTCACCCCTCCACTTT	CASSSTTGVNSPLHF
TRBV19	.	TRBJ1-1	.	TGTGCCAGTAGTTCACAGGCTATCGGGACTGAAGCTTTCTTT	CASSSQAIGTEAFF
TRBV5-1	.	TRBJ1-5	.	TGCGCCAGCAGCCATAGTCGGGGAGGCAATCAGCCCCAGCATTTT	CASSHSRGGNQPQHF
TRBV20-1	.	TRBJ2-2	.	TGCAGTGCTCGACGGGAGCTGTTTTTT	CSARRELFF
TRBV19	.	TRBJ1-5	.	TGTGCCAGTAGTCCCCTTAATCAGCCCCAGCATTTT	CASSPLNQPQHF
TRBV28	.	TRBJ1-1	TRBD1	TGTGCCAGCAAATACCGACAGGGCGCTGAAGCTTTCTTT	CASKYRQGAEAFF
TRBV4-3	.	TRBJ2-5	.	TGCGCCAGCAGCCAAGGGGGTAGGGGGCAAGAGACCCAGTACTTC	CASSQGGRGQETQYF
TRBV5-8	.	TRBJ2-7	.	TGTGCCAGCAGCCCTGGCGCGAGATCCTACGAGCAGTACTTC	CASSPGARSYEQYF
TRBV20-1	.	TRBJ1-5	.	TGCAGTGCTAGTCCCCAGGGATCTGAGGATCAGCCCCAGCATTTT	CSASPQGSEDQPQHF
TRBV7-2	.	TRBJ1-6	.	TGTGCCAGCAGCTTAGACCCAGGGTCCAATTCACCCCTCCACTTT	CASSLDPGSNSPLHF
TRBV7-9	.	TRBJ1-1	.	TGTGCCAGCAGCCTGACAGCCACTGAAGCTTTCTTT	CASSLTATEAFF
TRBV18	.	TRBJ2-2	.	TGTGCCAGCTCACCGGGGACTAACACCGGGGAGCTGTTTTTT	CASSPGTNTGELFF
TRBV7-9	.	TRBJ1-4	.	TGTGCCAGCAGCTTAGTGGCAGATTATAATGAAAAACTGTTTTTT	CASSLVADYNEKLFF
TRBV10-3	.	TRBJ1-3	.	TGTGCCATCAGTGACGGAGCACGAAACACCATATATTTT	CAISDGARNTIYF
TRBV28	.	TRBJ2-7	TRBD1	TGTGCCAGCGAACCCCTAATGCGGAGGACAGGGGCCTACGAGCAGTACTTC	CASEPLMRRTGAYEQYF
TRBV28	.	TRBJ1-1	.	TGTGCCAGCAGTTTAAGGGCTGAAGCTTTCTTT	CASSLRAEAFF
TRBV5-1	.	TRBJ2-1	.	TGCGCCAGCAGCGCACCAGGGAGTCGGTATGACAATGAGCAGTTCTTC	CASSAPGSRYDNEQFF
TRBV5-1	.	TRBJ1-2	.	TGCGCCAGCAGCTTGGGAGCGGGGGAATTGCGGGATGGCTACACCTTC	CASSLGAGELRDGYTF
TRBV3-1/TRBV3-2	once	TRBJ2-2	TRBD2	TGTGCCAGCAGCGGACAAACCGGGACTAGCTACACCGGGGAGCTGTTTTTT	CASSGQTGTSYTGELFF
TRBV19	.	TRBJ2-1	.	TGTGCCAGTAGTAAACGCAGACACAATGAGCAGTTCTTC	CASSKRRHNEQFF
TRBV3-1/TRBV3-2	.	TRBJ1-2	.	TGTGCCAGCACTGGGGACTATGGCTACACCTTC	CASTGDYGYTF
TRBV11-1	once	TRBJ2-6	.	TGTGCCAGCAGCTTAATTGACTCTGGGGCCAACGTCCTGACTTTC	CASSLIDSGANVLTF
TRBV5-1	.	TRBJ2-5	TRBD2	TGCGCCAGCAGCTTGGCCAGCGGGGGGGCTCGTGAGACCCAGTACTTC	CASSLASGGARETQYF
TRBV20-1	.	TRBJ2-5	.	TGCAGTGCTAGTTCGGAGACCCAGTACTTC	CSASSETQYF
TRBV2	.	TRBJ2-2	TRBD2	TGTGCCAGCAGAGTAGCCTCGGGGGGTAGGTCGAACACCGGGGAGCTGTTTTTT	CASRVASGGRSNTGELFF
TRBV10-3	.	TRBJ2-3	TRBD2	TGTGCCATCGGACTAGCGGGGACTAGCACAGATACGCAGTATTTT	CAIGLAGTSTDTQYF
TRBV11-3	.	TRBJ2-1	TRBD2	TGTGCCAGCAGCTTAGGCGGGGGGGTCTACAATGAGCAGTTCTTC	CASSLGGGVYNEQFF
TRBV6-5	.	TRBJ1-1	.	TGTGCCAGCAGTCGGATCGGATTGAACACTGAAGCTTTCTTT	CASSRIGLNTEAFF
TRBV7-2	once	TRBJ1-1	.	TGTGCCAGCAGCTATCAGCTTAGGGGCACTGAAGCTTTCTTT	CASSYQLRGTEAFF
TRBV4-3	.	TRBJ1-5	.	TGCGCCAGCAGCCAATTAGCGGGAGGGATTAATCAGCCCCAGCATTTT	CASSQLAGGINQPQHF
TRBV19	.	TRBJ2-1	.	TGTGCCAGTAGTGACAATTTGTTGAGCTCCTACAATGAGCAGTTCTTC	CASSDNLLSSYNEQFF
TRBV6-5	.	TRBJ1-2	.	TGTGCCAGCAGCCACAGGGCTGGCGGCTACACCTTC	CASSHRAGGYTF
TRBV2	.	TRBJ2-7	TRBD1	TGTGCCAGCAGCGGACAGGGGGAGTCCTACGAGCAGTACTTC	CASSGQGESYEQYF
TRBV29-1	.	TRBJ1-1	.	TGCAGCGTTGCCAGAGGAGGAGGGGGGACTGAAGCTTTCTTT	CSVARGGGGTEAFF
TRBV6-2/TRBV6-3	.	TRBJ2-7	.	TGTGCCAGCAGTTACTCCTACAAGGGTTACGAGCAGTACTTC	CASSYSYKGYEQYF
TRBV6-1	.	TRBJ2-5	.	TGTGCCAGCAGTGATGGGTACCAAGAGACCCAGTACTTC	CASSDGYQETQYF
TRBV24-1	.	TRBJ2-1	.	TGTGCCACCAGTGATTTCGACAGCAATGAGCAGTTCTTC	CATSDFDSNEQFF
TRBV5-5	.	TRBJ1-3	TRBD1	TGTGCCAGCAGCTTGGGGACAGGGGGTGGAAACACCATATATTTT	CASSLGTGGGNTIYF
TRBV7-2	.	TRBJ2-4	.	TGTGCCAGCAGCTTAGTCGGCTCGCTGGCATTTCTAGCCAAAAACATTCAGTACTTC	CASSLVGSLAFLAKNIQYF
TRBV6-5	.	TRBJ1-4	.	TGTGCCAGCAGTTATGCGGGGGCAACTAATGAAAAACTGTTTTTT	CASSYAGATNEKLFF
TRBV28	.	TRBJ2-3	.	TGTGCCAGCAGTGGCCGGGGAGCAGATACGCAGTATTTT	CASSGRGADTQYF
TRBV5-1	.	TRBJ2-2	.	TGCGCCAGCAGCTTGGCCCAGGGGGAGGTCGGGGAGCTGTTTTTT	CASSLAQGEVGELFF